A selection of T cell receptor beta chains follows, all from one sample in a study of T-cell memory formation after mild COVID-19. MiXCR was run by TCRdb on the 5' RACE reads, yielding one entry per CDR3 protein. Of fewer than 700,000 distinct CDR3 sequences in the sample, roughly 18% were seen once. Sequenced material: PBMCs or a T cell subset sorted from them (not recorded which). The source of these receptors is an adult woman who had mild COVID-19 (a few samples of this study predate the infection). Cell type and time point are not known. The CDR3 runs from the conserved cysteine through the conserved F or W. Fields, in order: clone size, CDR3 length, D gene, V gene, J gene, CDR3 DNA, CDR3 protein. The D gene is left open where the match is weak. Not every row has a clone size; where given, it reads once, few, many or a size class.

few	14	TRBD1	TRBV23-1	TRBJ1-5	TGCGCCAGCAGTCAAAACAGGGGAAGCCAGCCCCAGCATTTT	CASSQNRGSQPQHF
-	14	-	TRBV20-1	TRBJ2-3	TGCAGTGCTAATACGGGGGAAACCACAGATACGCAGTATTTT	CSANTGETTDTQYF
-	16	TRBD1	TRBV7-8	TRBJ2-3	TGTGCCAGCAGCTTAGGCAGGGGGCCCCAGGCGGATACGCAGTATTTT	CASSLGRGPQADTQYF
few	17	TRBD2	TRBV20-1	TRBJ2-2	TGCAGTGCCCCTCGGGAGGGACTAGTATCCCCCACCGGGGAGCTGTTTTTT	CSAPREGLVSPTGELFF
-	18	TRBD1	TRBV6-5	TRBJ1-5	TGTGCCAGCAGCCCCGACAGGGGACAAACTAGGACGTCTCAGCCCCAGCATTTT	CASSPDRGQTRTSQPQHF
-	16	TRBD1	TRBV27	TRBJ2-3	TGTGCCAGCAGTTTCCGAACGACAGGGCGCACAGATACGCAGTATTTT	CASSFRTTGRTDTQYF
few	16	TRBD2	TRBV23-1	TRBJ2-1	TGCGCCAGCAGTCAATCAAGGACGCGGACTAGCCGTGAGCAGTTCTTC	CASSQSRTRTSREQFF
-	14	-	TRBV5-1	TRBJ2-7	TGCGCCAGCAGTTTGGAACTAGTTACCTACGAGCAGTACTTC	CASSLELVTYEQYF
few	16	TRBD1	TRBV27	TRBJ2-7	TGTGCCAGCAGTCGGATACCGGGACAGGGTGCCCACGAGCAGTACTTC	CASSRIPGQGAHEQYF
-	15	-	TRBV13	TRBJ2-1	TGTGCCAGCAGCTTAGACGGGGCCTCCTACAATGAGCAGTTCTTC	CASSLDGASYNEQFF
-	16	TRBD1	TRBV5-1	TRBJ1-5	TGCGCCAGCAGCTTGGTCCACAGGGGAGGCAATCAGCCCCAGCATTTT	CASSLVHRGGNQPQHF
-	14	TRBD1	TRBV12-3/TRBV12-4	TRBJ1-5	TGTGCCAGCTGGGAGGGACAGGAGAATCAGCCCCAGCATTTT	CASWEGQENQPQHF
few	16	-	TRBV18	TRBJ1-3	TGTGCCAGCTCACCATCTAGGGGGAGCTCTGGAAACACCATATATTTT	CASSPSRGSSGNTIYF
few	15	TRBD1	TRBV18	TRBJ2-5	TGTGCCAGCTCACCCCAGCAGGGGGCTTCAGAGACCCAGTACTTC	CASSPQQGASETQYF
-	15	TRBD2	TRBV3-1	TRBJ2-2	TGTGCCAGCAGCCCGGGGGGACTCACCACCGGGGAGCTGTTTTTT	CASSPGGLTTGELFF
-	15	-	TRBV5-1	TRBJ1-2	TGCGCCAGCAGCTTGCGGGCCAGCCTCATCTATGGCTACACCTTC	CASSLRASLIYGYTF